This T cell receptor (beta chain) was captured by sequencing in a study of prognosis after radiotherapy for stage I lung cancer. For the study at large: Each non-small cell lung cancer patient was deemed medically inoperable.

Whole-study results and caveats: As reported, TRBV and TRBJ gene usage differed between patients who had metastases and those who did not. Stereotactic body radiation therapy was followed by fewer unique TCR clones, median about 9,200 versus 6,500.

By two-round multiplex PCR, the TCR beta CDR3 was amplified from genomic DNA. TRBV and TRBJ genes each had their own specific primers in first-round PCR. From the multiplex PCR reads, TCRdb called clonotypes with MiXCR, one entry per CDR3 protein. The data show nearly 35,000 distinct CDR3 sequences, with approximately 32% seen just once and 25% to 30% held by the top ten. This clonotype has at least ten counts. Its antigen is unidentified. The clonotype originates from a donor aged 50 or older with non-small cell lung cancer. The sample consisted of PBMCs, taken before or after stereotactic body radiation therapy (not recorded which).

CDR3 in amino acids: CASSIARQETQYF. In nucleotides, the CDR3 is TGTGCCAGTAGTATTGCGAGACAAGAGACCCAGTACTTC. V usage is TRBV19 and J usage is TRBJ2-5, with unresolved D. Germline assignment: CDR1 LNHDA and CDR2 SQIVND (reference sequence). With 3 bases removed from V and 2 bases from J, the gap between germline ends came to 7 bases. The CDR3 consists of 13 residues.